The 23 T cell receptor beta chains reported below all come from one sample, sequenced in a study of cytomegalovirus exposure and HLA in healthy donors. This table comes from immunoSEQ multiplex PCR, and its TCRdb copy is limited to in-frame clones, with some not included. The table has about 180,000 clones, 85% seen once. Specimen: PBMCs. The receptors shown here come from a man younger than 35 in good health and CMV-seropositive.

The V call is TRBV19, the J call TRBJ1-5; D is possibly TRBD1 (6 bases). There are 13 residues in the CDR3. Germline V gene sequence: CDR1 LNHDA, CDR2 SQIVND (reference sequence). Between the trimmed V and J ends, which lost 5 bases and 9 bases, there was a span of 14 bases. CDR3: CASSRGAERPQHF. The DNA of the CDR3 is TGTGCCAGTAGTCGGGGGGCAGAACGGCCCCAGCATTTT.

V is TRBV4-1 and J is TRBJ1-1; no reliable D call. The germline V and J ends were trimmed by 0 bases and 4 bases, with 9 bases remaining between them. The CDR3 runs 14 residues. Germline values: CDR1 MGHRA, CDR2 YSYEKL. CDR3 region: CASSQEVRGTEAFF. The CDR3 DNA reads TGCGCCAGCAGCCAAGAAGTGAGAGGCACTGAAGCTTTCTTT.

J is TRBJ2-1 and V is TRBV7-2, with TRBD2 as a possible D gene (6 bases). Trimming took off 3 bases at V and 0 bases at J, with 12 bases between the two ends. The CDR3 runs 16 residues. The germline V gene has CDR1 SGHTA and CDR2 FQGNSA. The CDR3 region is CASSLGVGSSYNEQFF. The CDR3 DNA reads TGTGCCAGCAGCTTGGGGGTCGGGAGCTCCTACAATGAGCAGTTCTTC.

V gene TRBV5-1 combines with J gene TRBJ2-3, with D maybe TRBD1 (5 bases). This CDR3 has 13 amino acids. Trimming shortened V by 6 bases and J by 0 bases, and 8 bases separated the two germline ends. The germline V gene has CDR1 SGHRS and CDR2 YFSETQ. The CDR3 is CASKQASTDTQYF. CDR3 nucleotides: TGCGCCAGCAAACAGGCCAGCACAGATACGCAGTATTTT.

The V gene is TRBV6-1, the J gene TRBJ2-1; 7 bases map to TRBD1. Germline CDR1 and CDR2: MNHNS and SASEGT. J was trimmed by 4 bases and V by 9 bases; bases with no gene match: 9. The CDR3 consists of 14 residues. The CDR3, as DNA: TGTGCCAGTGAACCGGGACAGACTTACAATGAGCAGTTCTTC. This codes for CASEPGQTYNEQFF.

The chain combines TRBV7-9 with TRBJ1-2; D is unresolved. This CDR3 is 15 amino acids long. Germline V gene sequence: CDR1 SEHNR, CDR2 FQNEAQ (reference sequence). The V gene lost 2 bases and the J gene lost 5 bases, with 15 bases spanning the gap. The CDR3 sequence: CASSLSSGTRYGYTF. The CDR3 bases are TGTGCCAGCAGCTTATCTTCGGGAACTCGATATGGCTACACCTTC.

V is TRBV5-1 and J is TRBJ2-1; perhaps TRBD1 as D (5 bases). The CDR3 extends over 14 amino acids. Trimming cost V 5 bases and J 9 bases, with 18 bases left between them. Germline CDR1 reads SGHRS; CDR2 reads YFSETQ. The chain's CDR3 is CASRAHTGFSEQFF. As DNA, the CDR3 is TGCGCCAGCAGGGCACACACAGGATTTAGTGAGCAGTTCTTC.

The CDR3 DNA reads as TGTGCCAGCACCCCAGCGGGAGGGCCAACAGATACGCAGTATTTT. Translation gives CASTPAGGPTDTQYF. The V call is TRBV28, the J call TRBJ2-3; TRBD2 aligns across 10 bases. This CDR3 spans 15 amino acids. Germline CDR1 MDHEN, CDR2 SYDVKM. The junction had 7 bases not matched to a gene; V was cut back by 7 bases and J by 3 bases.

The CDR3 loop reads CASSLTGGHEQYF. Here the CDR3 DNA reads TGTGCCAGCAGCTTAACGGGGGGCCACGAGCAGTACTTC. V gene TRBV5-4 combines with J gene TRBJ2-7; tentative D call: TRBD2 (7 bases). Germline V gene lookup returns CDR1 SGHNT and CDR2 YYREEE (reference sequence). V was cut by 2 bases and J by 5 bases, with 11 bases left in between. The CDR3 loop spans 13 amino acids.

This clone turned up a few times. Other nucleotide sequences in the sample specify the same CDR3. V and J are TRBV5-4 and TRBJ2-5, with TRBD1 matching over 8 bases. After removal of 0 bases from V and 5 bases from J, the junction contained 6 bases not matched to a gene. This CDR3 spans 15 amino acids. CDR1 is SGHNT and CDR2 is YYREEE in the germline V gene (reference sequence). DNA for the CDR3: TGTGCCAGCAGCTTGGCCGGCAGGGGGCAGGAGACCCAGTACTTC. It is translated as CASSLAGRGQETQYF.

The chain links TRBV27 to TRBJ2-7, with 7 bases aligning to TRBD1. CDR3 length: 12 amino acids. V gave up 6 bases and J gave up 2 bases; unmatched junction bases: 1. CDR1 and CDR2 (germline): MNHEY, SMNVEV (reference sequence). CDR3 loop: CASRTGTYEQYF. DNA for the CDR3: TGTGCCAGCAGGACAGGGACCTACGAGCAGTACTTC.

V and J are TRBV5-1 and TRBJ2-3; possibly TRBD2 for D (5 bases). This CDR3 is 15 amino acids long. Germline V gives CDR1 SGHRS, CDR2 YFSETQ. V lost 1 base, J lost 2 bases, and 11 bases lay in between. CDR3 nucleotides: TGCGCCAGCAGCTTGCTGGGGAGTCCCACAGATACGCAGTATTTT. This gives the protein CASSLLGSPTDTQYF.

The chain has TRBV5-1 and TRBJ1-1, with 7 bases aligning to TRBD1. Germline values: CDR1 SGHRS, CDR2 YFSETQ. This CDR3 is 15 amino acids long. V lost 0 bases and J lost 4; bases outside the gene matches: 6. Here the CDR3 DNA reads TGCGCCAGCAGCTTGGCCGGAAGGGGGCTCACTGAAGCTTTCTTT. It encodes CASSLAGRGLTEAFF.

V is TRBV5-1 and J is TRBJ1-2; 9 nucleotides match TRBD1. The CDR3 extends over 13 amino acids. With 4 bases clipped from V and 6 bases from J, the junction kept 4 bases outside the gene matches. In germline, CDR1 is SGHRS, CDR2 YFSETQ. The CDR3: CASSRTGVNGYTF. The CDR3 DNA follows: TGCGCCAGCAGCCGGACAGGGGTCAATGGCTACACCTTC. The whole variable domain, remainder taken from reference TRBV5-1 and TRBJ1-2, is KAGVTQTPRYLIKTRGQQVTLSCSPISGHRSVSWYQQTPGQGLQFLFEYFSETQRNKGNFPGRFSGRQFSNSRSEMNVSTLELGDSALYLCASSRTGVNGYTFGSGTRLTVV.

CDR3 amino acids: CASTLSFGELFF. Here the CDR3 DNA reads TGTGCCAGTACTCTTAGTTTCGGGGAGCTGTTTTTT. V and J are TRBV19 and TRBJ2-2, with D uncertain. The V end was cut by 7 bases, the J end by 7 bases, with 10 bases between. This CDR3 has 12 amino acids. Germline CDR1 and CDR2: LNHDA and SQIVND (reference sequence).

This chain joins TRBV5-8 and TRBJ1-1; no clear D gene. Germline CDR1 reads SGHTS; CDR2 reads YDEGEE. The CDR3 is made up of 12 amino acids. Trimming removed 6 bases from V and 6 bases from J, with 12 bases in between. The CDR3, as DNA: TGTGCCAGCACCAAAGGCCGGGCTGAAGCTTTCTTT. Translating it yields CASTKGRAEAFF.

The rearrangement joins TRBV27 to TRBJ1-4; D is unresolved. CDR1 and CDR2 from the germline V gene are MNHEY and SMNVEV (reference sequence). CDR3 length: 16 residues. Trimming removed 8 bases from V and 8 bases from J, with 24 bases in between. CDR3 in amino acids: CASAVVSVGSREKLFF. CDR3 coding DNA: TGTGCCAGCGCGGTAGTGTCTGTAGGGAGTCGGGAAAAACTGTTTTTT.

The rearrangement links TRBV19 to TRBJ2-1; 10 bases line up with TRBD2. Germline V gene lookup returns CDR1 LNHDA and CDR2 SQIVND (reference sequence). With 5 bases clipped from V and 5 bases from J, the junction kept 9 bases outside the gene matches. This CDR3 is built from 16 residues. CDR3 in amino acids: CASSSSGLAPHNEQFF. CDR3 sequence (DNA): TGTGCCAGTAGTTCTTCGGGACTAGCGCCTCACAATGAGCAGTTCTTC.

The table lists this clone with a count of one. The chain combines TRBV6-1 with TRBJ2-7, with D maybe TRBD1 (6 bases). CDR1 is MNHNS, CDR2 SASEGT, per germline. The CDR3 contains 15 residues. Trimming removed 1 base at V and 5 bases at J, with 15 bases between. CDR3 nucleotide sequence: TGTGCCAGCAGTGAAGATGAGGGGGACGGGAACGAGCAGTACTTC. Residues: CASSEDEGDGNEQYF.

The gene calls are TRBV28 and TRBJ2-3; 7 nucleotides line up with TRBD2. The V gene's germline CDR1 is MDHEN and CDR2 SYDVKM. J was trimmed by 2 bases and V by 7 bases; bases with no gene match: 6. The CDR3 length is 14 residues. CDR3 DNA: TGTGCCAGCAAAGCGGGACTATTCACAGATACGCAGTATTTT. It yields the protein CASKAGLFTDTQYF.

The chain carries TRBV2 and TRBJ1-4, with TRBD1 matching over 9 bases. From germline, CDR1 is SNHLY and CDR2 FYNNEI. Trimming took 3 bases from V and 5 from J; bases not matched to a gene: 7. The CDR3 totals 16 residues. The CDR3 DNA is TGTGCCAGCAGTGAGGGGCCGGGACAGGGCAATGAAAAACTGTTTTTT. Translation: CASSEGPGQGNEKLFF.

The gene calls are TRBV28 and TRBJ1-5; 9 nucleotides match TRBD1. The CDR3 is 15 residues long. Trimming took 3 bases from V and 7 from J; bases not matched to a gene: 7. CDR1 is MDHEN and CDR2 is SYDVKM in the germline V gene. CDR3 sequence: CASSFPRTGDQPQHF. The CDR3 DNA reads TGTGCCAGCAGTTTCCCCCGGACAGGGGACCAGCCCCAGCATTTT.

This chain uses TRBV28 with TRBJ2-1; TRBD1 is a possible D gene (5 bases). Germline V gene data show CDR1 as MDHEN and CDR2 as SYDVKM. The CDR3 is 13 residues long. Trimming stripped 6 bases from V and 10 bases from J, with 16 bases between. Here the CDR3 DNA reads TGTGCCAGCAGCCAGTTCAGGGTTAACGAGCAGTTCTTC. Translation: CASSQFRVNEQFF.